This T cell receptor beta chain came from a study of blood T cells in healthy people across ages. With a J-beta primer mix and a sample-barcoded 5' primer, a second PCR ran about 7 to 12 cycles. Each cDNA molecule, via a template-switch adaptor with 12 random nucleotides, was tagged. TCRdb redid the calling of the 5' RACE reads with MiXCR, one entry per CDR3 protein. The sample consists of around 1,500,000 distinct CDR3 sequences, around 42% of them appearing once. This CDR3 is built from 15 residues. CDR1 and CDR2 (germline): SGHAT, FQNNGV. With 6 bases clipped from V and 2 bases from J, the junction kept 5 bases outside the gene matches.

The chain uses TRBV11-2 and TRBJ2-3, with TRBD2 identical over 10 bases. The sequenced sample was blood. The origin of this receptor is a woman between 18 and 29 years old in good health. CDR3 sequence reads: CASRGAGGLTDTQYF. For the CDR3, the DNA is TGTGCCAGCAGGGGAGCGGGGGGGCTCACAGATACGCAGTATTTT.